One TCR beta chain is described in this entry. Because the CDR3 is missing its conserved closing phenylalanine or tryptophan, this is likely a read error. This record comes from a study of T cells in Graves' hyperthyroidism and ophthalmopathy. Study-wide context: Peripheral blood samples were taken at initial diagnosis, prior to any treatment.

Researchers amplified the TCR beta CDR3 regions from RNA transcripts. HTBI primers were employed in a first-round RT-PCR of the TCR CDR3. MiXCR, run by TCRdb on the multiplex PCR reads, gives a single entry per CDR3 protein. The sample carries around 520,000 distinct CDR3 sequences, 14% recorded once. Clinical symptoms, serum thyroxine, TRAb, thyroid ultrasound and orbital computed tomography established diagnosis. The CDR3 runs to 15 residues. Looked up from germline, CDR1 is SEHNR and CDR2 is FQNEAQ (reference sequence). Unmatched junction bases numbered 5, after V lost 5 bases and J lost 3 bases. Specimen: blood. The chain is built from TRBV7-9 and TRBJ2-3; TRBD1 matches at 10 bases. The TCR sequence derives from a woman between 35 and 50 years old with Graves' hyperthyroidism. CDR3 bases: TGTGCCAGCAGCCGACAGGGGGCGAAAACAGATACGCAGTATTCT. This sequence encodes CASSRQGAKTDTQYS.